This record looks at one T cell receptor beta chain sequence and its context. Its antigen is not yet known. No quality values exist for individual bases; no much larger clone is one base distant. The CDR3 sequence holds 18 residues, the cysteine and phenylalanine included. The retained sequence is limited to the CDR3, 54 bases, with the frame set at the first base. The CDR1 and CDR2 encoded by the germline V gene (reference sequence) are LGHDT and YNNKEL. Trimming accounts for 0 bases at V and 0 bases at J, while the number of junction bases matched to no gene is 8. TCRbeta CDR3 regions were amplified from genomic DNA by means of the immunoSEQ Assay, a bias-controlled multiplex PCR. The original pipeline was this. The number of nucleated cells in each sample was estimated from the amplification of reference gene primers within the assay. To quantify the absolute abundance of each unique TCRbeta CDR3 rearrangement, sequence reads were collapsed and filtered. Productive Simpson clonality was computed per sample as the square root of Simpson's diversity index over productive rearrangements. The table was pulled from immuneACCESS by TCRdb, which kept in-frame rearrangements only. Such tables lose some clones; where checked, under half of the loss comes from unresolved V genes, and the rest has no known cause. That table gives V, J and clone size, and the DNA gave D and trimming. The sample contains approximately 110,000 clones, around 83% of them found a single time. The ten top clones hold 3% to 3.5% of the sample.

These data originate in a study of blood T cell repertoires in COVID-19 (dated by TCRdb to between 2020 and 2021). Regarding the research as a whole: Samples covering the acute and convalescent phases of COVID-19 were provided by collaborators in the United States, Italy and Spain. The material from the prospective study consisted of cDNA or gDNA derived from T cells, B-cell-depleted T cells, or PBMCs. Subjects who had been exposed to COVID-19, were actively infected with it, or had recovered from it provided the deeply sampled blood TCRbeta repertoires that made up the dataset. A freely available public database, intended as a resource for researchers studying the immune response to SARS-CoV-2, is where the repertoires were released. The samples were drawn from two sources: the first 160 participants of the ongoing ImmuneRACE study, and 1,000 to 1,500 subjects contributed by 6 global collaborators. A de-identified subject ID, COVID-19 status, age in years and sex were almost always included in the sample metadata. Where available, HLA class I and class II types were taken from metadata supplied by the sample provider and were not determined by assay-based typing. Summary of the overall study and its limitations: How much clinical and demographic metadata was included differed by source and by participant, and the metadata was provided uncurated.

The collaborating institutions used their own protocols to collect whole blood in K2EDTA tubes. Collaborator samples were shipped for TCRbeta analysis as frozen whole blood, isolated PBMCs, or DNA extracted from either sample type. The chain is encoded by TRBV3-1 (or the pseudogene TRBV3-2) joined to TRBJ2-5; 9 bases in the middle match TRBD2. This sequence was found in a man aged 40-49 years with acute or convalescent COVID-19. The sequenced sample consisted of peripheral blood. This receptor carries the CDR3 CASSQENIAGANQETQYF. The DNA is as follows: TGTGCCAGCAGCCAAGAGAATATAGCGGGGGCCAACCAAGAGACCCAGTACTTC.